The 32 T cell receptor beta chains given below trace back to one sample, sequenced in a study of T cell clonotyping in hematopoietic cell transplantation. TCRdb keeps only in-frame clones here, not all; method: immunoSEQ multiplex PCR. There are 12,000 or so clones in the sample; approximately 51% occur only once, and roughly 9.8% lies in the top ten. Sequences were obtained from peripheral blood mononuclear cells. Every receptor here comes from a man aged 50 to 60 in good health. Some clones in this sample may be carry-over from other donors' samples.

This chain joins TRBV9 and TRBJ2-7, with 12 bases that match TRBD2. The ends lost 0 bases at V and 4 bases at J; junction bases unmatched: 5. CDR1 and CDR2 from the germline V gene are SGDLS and YYNGEE. The CDR3 is made up of 16 amino acids. This CDR3 is CASSVGLAGGIYEQYF. The CDR3 DNA follows: TGTGCCAGCAGCGTAGGCCTAGCGGGGGGGATATACGAGCAGTACTTC.

This clone was detected only a few times. CDR3 sequence reads: CASSYHPGGTTDTQYF. DNA of the CDR3: TGTGCCAGCAGTTACCATCCGGGAGGTACCACAGATACGCAGTATTTT. The V and J genes are TRBV6-5 and TRBJ2-3, with 7 positions matching TRBD2. Germline lookup yields CDR1 MNHEY and CDR2 SVGAGI. The J segment lost 2 bases and the V segment lost 2 bases, leaving 7 bases of the junction unmatched. CDR3 length: 16 amino acids.

This clone has a handful of counts. The V and J genes are TRBV19 and TRBJ2-1, with D unclear. The CDR3 length is 12 residues. CDR1 is LNHDA, CDR2 SQIVND, per germline (reference sequence). V lost 6 bases, J lost 9 bases, and 12 bases lay in between. CDR3: CASSPRGLEQFF. The CDR3 DNA reads as TGTGCCAGTAGCCCCCGTGGGCTTGAGCAGTTCTTC.

This clone appeared once. The chain recombines TRBV6-5 with TRBJ1-5, with a tentative D call TRBD1 (5 bases). The CDR3 length is 13 residues. With 2 bases removed from V and 7 bases from J, the gap between germline ends came to 9 bases. CDR1 MNHEY and CDR2 SVGAGI come from the germline V gene. CDR3 sequence (DNA): TGTGCCAGCAGTTACGGGAGGGGACAGCCCCAGCATTTT. It encodes CASSYGRGQPQHF.

This clone occurred a few times. The gene calls are TRBV5-4 and TRBJ1-2, with a tentative D call TRBD1 (6 bases). This CDR3 comprises 14 residues. Germline-derived CDR1 and CDR2 are SGHNT and YYREEE (reference sequence). Trimming stripped 4 bases from V and 3 bases from J, with 13 bases between. This CDR3 reads CASSRTGWDYGYTF. DNA of the CDR3: TGTGCCAGCAGCCGAACAGGGTGGGACTATGGCTACACCTTC.

The V call is TRBV6-5, the J call TRBJ1-3, with D tentatively TRBD1 (5 bases). Germline V gives CDR1 MNHEY, CDR2 SVGAGI. CDR3 length: 14 residues. The germline V and J ends were trimmed by 0 bases and 2 bases, with 5 bases remaining between them. The CDR3 nucleotides read TGTGCCAGCAGTTACTCGGGGGCTGGAAACACCATATATTTT. Encoded protein: CASSYSGAGNTIYF.

V usage is TRBV30 and J usage is TRBJ2-7; D may be TRBD1 (6 bases). The CDR3 runs 13 residues. CDR1 is GTSNPN and CDR2 is SVGIG in the germline V gene (reference sequence). The V end was cut by 2 bases, the J end by 2 bases, with 10 bases between. CDR3 sequence: CAWSTGQTYEQYF. The DNA of the CDR3 is TGTGCCTGGAGTACGGGACAAACCTACGAGCAGTACTTC.

The chain recombines TRBV5-8 with TRBJ2-3; TRBD2 agrees at 9 bases. The V segment lost 0 bases and the J segment 1 base; nucleotides outside the gene matches: 0. CDR3 length: 15 amino acids. Per germline, CDR1 SGHTS and CDR2 YDEGEE. CDR3 residues: CASSLGGGGTDTQYF. In DNA form, the CDR3 reads TGTGCCAGCAGCTTGGGCGGGGGGGGCACAGATACGCAGTATTTT.

V gene TRBV14 combines with J gene TRBJ2-7; no definite D call. Trimming removed 0 bases at V and 0 bases at J, with 3 bases between. The CDR3 is made up of 13 amino acids. Germline V gene data show CDR1 as SGHDN and CDR2 as FVKESK. The CDR3 spells CASSQDTSYEQYF. As DNA, the CDR3 is TGTGCCAGCAGCCAAGACACCTCCTACGAGCAGTACTTC. Full variable domain (rest looked up from reference TRBV14 and TRBJ2-7): EAGVTQFPSHSVIEKGQTVTLRCDPISGHDNLYWYRRVMGKEIKFLLHFVKESKQDESGMPNNRFLAERTGGTYSTLKVQPAELEDSGVYFCASSQDTSYEQYFGPGTRLTVT.

V and J are TRBV7-2 and TRBJ1-6; weak D call: TRBD1 (5 bases). Deletions cut 1 base from V and 9 bases from J, with 16 bases between. Germline CDR1 reads SGHTA; CDR2 reads FQGNSA. The CDR3 has 16 amino acids. CDR3 in amino acids: CASSLVVNQGGSPLHF. CDR3 nucleotides: TGTGCCAGCAGCTTAGTTGTTAACCAGGGTGGTTCACCCCTCCACTTT.

The V and J genes are TRBV7-2 and TRBJ2-2, with TRBD2 as a possible D gene (6 bases). V lost 3 bases and J lost 2, with 10 bases in between. The CDR3 has 15 amino acids. In germline, CDR1 is SGHTA, CDR2 FQGNSA. CDR3 nucleotides: TGTGCCAGCAGCTTGTATAGCGGTAACACCGGGGAGCTGTTTTTT. It is translated as CASSLYSGNTGELFF.

V is TRBV28 and J is TRBJ1-5, with 7 bases that match TRBD1. CDR1 and CDR2 (germline): MDHEN, SYDVKM. CDR3 size: 15 residues. The V segment lost 6 bases and the J segment 1 base; nucleotides outside the gene matches: 6. The CDR3 region is CASRLDRESNQPQHF. In DNA, the CDR3 is TGTGCCAGCAGACTCGACAGGGAAAGCAATCAGCCCCAGCATTTT.

V gene TRBV30 combines with J gene TRBJ2-7, with D possibly matching TRBD2 (6 bases). Germline lookup yields CDR1 GTSNPN and CDR2 SVGIG (reference sequence). This CDR3 is 12 amino acids long. Trimming left V 5 bases short and J 1 base short, with 9 bases between. The CDR3 protein is CAWGGGSYEQYF. DNA of the CDR3: TGTGCCTGGGGGGGAGGTTCCTACGAGCAGTACTTC.

This clone was counted only a few times. V gene TRBV30 combines with J gene TRBJ2-3; D is possibly TRBD2 (6 bases). This CDR3 comprises 13 residues. Germline CDR1 reads GTSNPN; CDR2 reads SVGIG (reference sequence). V gave up 0 bases and J gave up 4 bases, with 8 bases separating them. The CDR3 region has the DNA TGTGCCTGGAGTGTACGCGGGGCAGATACGCAGTATTTT. Translation: CAWSVRGADTQYF. Variable domain in full (rest from reference TRBV30 and TRBJ2-3): SQTIHQWPATLVQPVGSPLSLECTVEGTSNPNLYWYRQAAGRGLQLLFYSVGIGQISSEVPQNLSASRPQDRQFILSSKKLLLSDSGFYLCAWSVRGADTQYFGPGTRLTVL.

This sequence joins TRBV29-1 and TRBJ2-7, with D possibly being TRBD1 (5 bases). V was clipped by 7 bases and J by 0 bases, with 10 bases between them. This CDR3 is 12 amino acids long. CDR1 is SQVTM, CDR2 ANQGSEA, per germline. CDR3 region: CSAREFSYEQYF. The CDR3 region has the DNA TGCAGCGCCAGGGAATTCTCCTACGAGCAGTACTTC.

The chain combines TRBV4-3 with TRBJ1-5; D unresolved. The CDR3 runs to 14 residues. V was shortened by 0 bases and J by 3 bases, with 6 bases between the two germline ends. In germline, CDR1 is LGHNA, CDR2 YSLEER. The CDR3 nucleotides are TGCGCCAGCAGCCAAGATTTTTCCAATCAGCCCCAGCATTTT. Translating it yields CASSQDFSNQPQHF.

This clone was observed a single time. The chain carries TRBV6-1 and TRBJ1-4, with no clear D. The CDR3 extends over 17 amino acids. V lost 2 bases and J lost 8, with 21 bases in between. The germline V gene encodes CDR1 MNHNS and CDR2 SASEGT. CDR3: CASSEIWMGRVGEKLFF. The CDR3 DNA reads TGTGCCAGCAGTGAAATTTGGATGGGGAGGGTTGGAGAAAAACTGTTTTTT.

By share, this clone counts as medium-sized (0.01 to 0.1%). The genes are TRBV30 and TRBJ2-5, with 7 bases aligning to TRBD2. The CDR3 length is 15 residues. V lost 7 bases and J lost 3; bases outside the gene matches: 14. Germline V gene lookup returns CDR1 GTSNPN and CDR2 SVGIG (reference sequence). The CDR3 bases are TGTGCCTCTGCTGAGGCGGGAGATGTCGAAGAGACCCAGTACTTC. Protein: CASAEAGDVEETQYF.

The chain recombines TRBV5-8 with TRBJ2-1, with 10 bases fitting TRBD1. The CDR3 is 15 residues long. Germline trimming cut 4 bases from V and 5 bases from J; bases unmatched to any gene: 6. CDR1 is SGHTS and CDR2 is YDEGEE in the germline V gene. For the CDR3, the DNA is TGTGCCAGCAGCCCCGGGACAGGGGCGGACAATGAGCAGTTCTTC. Its protein product is CASSPGTGADNEQFF.

This clone was detected a few times. The chain has TRBV20-1 and TRBJ2-1; D ambiguous. The germline V gene encodes CDR1 DFQATT and CDR2 SNEGSKA (reference sequence). V shed 7 bases and J shed 8 bases, with 12 bases lying between them. The CDR3 is 11 amino acids. The CDR3: CSVSRLDEQFF. The CDR3 coding sequence is TGCAGTGTCTCTCGATTGGATGAGCAGTTCTTC.

A few counts support this clone. The V call is TRBV5-1, the J call TRBJ2-1; 8 nucleotides align to TRBD2. The CDR3 has 13 residues. Germline V CDR1 and CDR2: SGHRS, YFSETQ. V trimming: 1 base; J trimming: 14 bases; junction bases outside the gene matches: 8. CDR3 residues: CASSLSGGPWEFF. For the CDR3, the DNA is TGCGCCAGCAGCTTGTCGGGGGGGCCATGGGAGTTCTTC.

The rearrangement joins TRBV29-1 to TRBJ1-1; D is uncertain. The V end was cut by 6 bases, the J end by 1 base, with 6 bases between. The germline gives CDR1 SQVTM, CDR2 ANQGSEA. The CDR3 is 11 amino acids. CDR3 DNA sequence: TGCAGCGTGAGGGCGAACACTGAAGCTTTCTTT. Protein product: CSVRANTEAFF.

This chain links TRBV20-1 with TRBJ2-7, with TRBD1 as a possible D gene (5 bases). The CDR3 is 11 amino acids. V lost 0 bases, J lost 9 bases, and 9 bases lay in between. The V gene's germline CDR1 is DFQATT and CDR2 SNEGSKA (reference sequence). The CDR3 DNA sequence: TGCAGTGCTAGAGATGGGCAGGGGCAGTACTTC. The encoded protein is CSARDGQGQYF.

This clone was counted between two and nine times. CDR3 DNA: TGTGCCAGCAGAAGGGGGCCAAGCTCCTACGAGCAGTACTTC. This encodes CASRRGPSSYEQYF. V usage is TRBV7-2 and J usage is TRBJ2-7; 7 positions match TRBD1. V trimming: 6 bases; J trimming: 0 bases; junction bases outside the gene matches: 5. Per the germline V gene, CDR1 is SGHTA and CDR2 is FQGNSA. This CDR3 region has 14 residues.

Concerning this clone: Sequence at one end of the junction differs from germline and may be a read error. The V and J genes are TRBV5-6 and TRBJ2-7, with D tentatively TRBD1 (6 bases). Germline-derived CDR1 and CDR2 are SGHDT and YYEEEE. The CDR3 length is 14 residues. This chain's CDR3 is CASSLGVQGYEQYF. CDR3 DNA sequence: TGTGCCAGCAGTTTGGGGGTACAGGGTTACGAGCAGTACTTC.

The genes are TRBV30 and TRBJ1-4; D possibly corresponds to TRBD1 (6 bases). Trimming cost V 1 base and J 6 bases, with 12 bases left between them. Germline values: CDR1 GTSNPN, CDR2 SVGIG (reference sequence). The CDR3 contains 14 residues. DNA of the CDR3: TGTGCCTGGAGTGCAGGGGACCCATATGAAAAACTGTTTTTT. It codes for CAWSAGDPYEKLFF.

This clone was recorded a few times. The chain employs TRBV6-1 and TRBJ1-5; TRBD1 is a possible D gene (6 bases). CDR3 length: 15 amino acids. Germline V gives CDR1 MNHNS, CDR2 SASEGT. The V gene lost 3 bases and the J gene lost 6 bases, with 15 bases spanning the gap. The DNA of the CDR3 is TGTGCCAGCAGTGACGCACAGGGTTCACGTCAGCCCCAGCATTTT. Protein product: CASSDAQGSRQPQHF.

In its sample, this clone was seen a few times. This sequence joins TRBV6-5 and TRBJ2-1; unclear D gene. V was trimmed by 7 bases and J by 0 bases, leaving 4 bases between them. CDR3 length: 12 amino acids. From germline, CDR1 is MNHEY and CDR2 SVGAGI. The CDR3 sequence: CASTSSYNEQFF. DNA for the CDR3: TGTGCCAGCACTAGCTCCTACAATGAGCAGTTCTTC.

The chain carries TRBV30 and TRBJ1-5, with D uncertain. The CDR3 loop spans 13 amino acids. CDR1 is GTSNPN, CDR2 SVGIG, per germline (reference sequence). V was trimmed by 0 bases and J by 4 bases, leaving 7 bases between them. CDR3 bases: TGTGCCTGGAGTGTAGCGGATAATCAGCCCCAGCATTTT. Amino acids: CAWSVADNQPQHF.

The J gene is TRBJ2-7, the V gene TRBV30, with D perhaps matching TRBD2 (6 bases). This CDR3 has 11 amino acids. The germline gives CDR1 GTSNPN, CDR2 SVGIG (reference sequence). The V gene lost 8 bases and the J gene lost 6 bases, with 14 bases spanning the gap. CDR3 sequence (DNA): TGTGCCGGGGGGTCCTTCGGCGAGCAGTACTTC. Encoded protein: CAGGSFGEQYF.

This clone occurred a few times. V and J are TRBV5-6 and TRBJ1-1, with TRBD1 as a possible D gene (6 bases). The CDR3 totals 12 residues. Trimming shortened V by 1 base and J by 5 bases, and 6 bases separated the two germline ends. The germline gives CDR1 SGHDT, CDR2 YYEEEE. For the CDR3, the DNA is TGTGCCAGCAGCTTGAGGGGGACTGAAGCTTTCTTT. This sequence encodes CASSLRGTEAFF.

The chain combines TRBV20-1 with TRBJ1-1; D not resolved. Between the trimmed V and J ends, which lost 3 bases and 1 base, there was a span of 3 bases. This CDR3 is built from 11 residues. Germline lookup yields CDR1 DFQATT and CDR2 SNEGSKA (reference sequence). The CDR3: CSASRNTEAFF. In DNA form, the CDR3 reads TGCAGTGCTAGCCGGAACACTGAAGCTTTCTTT.